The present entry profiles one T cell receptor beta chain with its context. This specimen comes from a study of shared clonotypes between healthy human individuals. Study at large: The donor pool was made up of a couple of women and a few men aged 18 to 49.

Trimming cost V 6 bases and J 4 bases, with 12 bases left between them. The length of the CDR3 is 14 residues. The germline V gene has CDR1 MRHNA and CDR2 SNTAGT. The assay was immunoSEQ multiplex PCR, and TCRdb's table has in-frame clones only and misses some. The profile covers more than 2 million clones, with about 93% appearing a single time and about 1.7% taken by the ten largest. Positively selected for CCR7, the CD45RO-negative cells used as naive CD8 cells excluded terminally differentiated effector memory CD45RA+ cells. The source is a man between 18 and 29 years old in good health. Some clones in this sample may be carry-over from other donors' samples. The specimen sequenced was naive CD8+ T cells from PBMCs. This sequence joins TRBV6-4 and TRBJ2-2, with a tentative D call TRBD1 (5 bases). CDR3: CASSAGFVTGELFF. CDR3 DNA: TGTGCCAGCAGCGCAGGGTTCGTCACCGGGGAGCTGTTTTTT.